These 19 T cell receptor beta chains originate from one sample sequenced in a study of breast tumors, draining lymph nodes, adjacent tissues. From the multiplex PCR reads, TCRdb called clonotypes with MiXCR, one entry per CDR3 protein. The table lists 130,000 or so distinct CDR3 sequences, approximately 29% of them singletons, with approximately 2.3% in the top ten. Axillary draining lymph nodes of breast cancer patients supplied the node samples. Sequencing was performed on axillary lymph node tissue. The source of these receptors is a female donor with breast cancer. Some clones in this sample may be carry-over from other donors' samples.

As concerns this clonotype: Germline and junction disagree at one end, which may indicate a read error. CDR3 nucleotides: TGCAGTGCCTCGGGGGACAGGGGGCCCTACGAGCGGTACTTC. The encoded protein is CSASGDRGPYERYF. The chain links TRBV20-1 to TRBJ2-7; 12 bases are shared with TRBD1. Per germline, CDR1 DFQATT and CDR2 SNEGSKA (reference sequence). The CDR3 is 14 residues long.

This clonotype came up many times. The J gene is TRBJ2-3, the V gene TRBV11-2; no definite D call. This CDR3 is 14 amino acids long. In germline, CDR1 is SGHAT, CDR2 FQNNGV. V lost 5 bases and J lost 2, with 11 bases in between. In nucleotides, the CDR3 is TGTGCCAGCAGCCAAGCCGGCGTCACAGATACGCAGTATTTT. Its protein product is CASSQAGVTDTQYF.

This clonotype has a single count. CDR3 region: CASSPTSGGETQYF. As DNA, the CDR3 is TGTGCCAGCAGTCCTACTAGCGGGGGCGAGACCCAGTACTTC. The chain joins TRBV12-3 or TRBV12-4 to TRBJ2-5; 11 bases map to TRBD2. V shed 5 bases and J 5 bases; nucleotides not matched to a gene: 4. The CDR3 is made up of 14 amino acids.

This clonotype appeared many times. One end of the junction varies from germline; a read error may be responsible. The chain has TRBV7-7 and TRBJ2-7; a weak D match, TRBD2 (5 bases). The CDR3 loop spans 13 amino acids. Germline CDR1 SSHAT, CDR2 FNYEAQ (reference sequence). The CDR3 here is CASSWGDHYEQYF. The CDR3 DNA sequence: TGTGCTAGCAGCTGGGGAGACCACTACGAGCAGTACTTC.

The chain is built from TRBV5-1 and TRBJ1-1, with 7 bases identical to TRBD1. CDR3 length equals 14 residues. Per germline, CDR1 SGHRS and CDR2 YFSETQ. With V trimmed by 4 bases and J by 1 base, 4 bases remained unmatched. CDR3 residues: CASSKWTGNTEAFF. CDR3 coding DNA: TGCGCCAGCAGCAAATGGACAGGGAACACTGAAGCTTTCTTT.

There are a few counts of this clonotype. CDR3 residues: CASSQDGLRTETQYF. The CDR3 DNA reads as TGTGCCAGCAGTCAGGATGGCCTGAGAACCGAGACCCAGTACTTC. The gene calls are TRBV27 and TRBJ2-5; no reliable D call. Looked up from germline, CDR1 is MNHEY and CDR2 is SMNVEV (reference sequence). With 5 bases removed from V and 5 bases from J, the gap between germline ends came to 18 bases. CDR3 length: 15 residues.

This clonotype was seen at least ten times. This chain uses TRBV5-5 with TRBJ2-3; D may be TRBD2 (5 bases). The germline V and J ends were trimmed by 4 bases and 0 bases, with 18 bases remaining between them. Germline V gives CDR1 SGHKS, CDR2 YYEKEE (reference sequence). This CDR3 is 17 amino acids long. The DNA for the CDR3 is TGTGCCAGCAGCGCGATCGGGATTTTCTCTAGCACAGATACGCAGTATTTT. It yields the protein CASSAIGIFSSTDTQYF.

The chain recombines TRBV5-1 with TRBJ2-5; 10 bases are a match to TRBD1. J gave up 10 bases and V 3 bases, and 18 bases lay outside the gene matches. Germline V gives CDR1 SGHRS, CDR2 YFSETQ. The CDR3 totals 17 residues. CDR3 in DNA: TGCGCCAGCAGCTCCGGACAGGGGGGGCTGGGCGGATGGGGCCAGTACTTC. It encodes CASSSGQGGLGGWGQYF.

The table lists this clonotype with many counts. One end of the junction fails to match germline, which may point to a read error. The chain recombines TRBV6-5 with TRBJ2-3; perhaps TRBD1 as D (6 bases). CDR1 and CDR2 (germline): MNHEY, SVGAGI. This CDR3 contains 16 residues. The CDR3 DNA reads as TGTGCCAGCAGTCACTCGTTTAGGGGGTTGACAGATACGCAGTATTTT. This sequence encodes CASSHSFRGLTDTQYF.

This clonotype has only one observation. The chain combines TRBV5-5 with TRBJ1-2, with 7 bases that match TRBD1. V lost 4 bases, J lost 5 bases, and 11 bases stayed unmatched. This CDR3 comprises 15 residues. Germline-derived CDR1 and CDR2 are SGHKS and YYEKEE (reference sequence). The CDR3 sequence is CASSPQGEGAYGYTF. DNA of the CDR3: TGTGCCAGCAGCCCCCAAGGGGAGGGGGCATATGGCTACACCTTC.

In this sample, this clonotype turned up many times. This chain uses TRBV28 with TRBJ1-2, with D uncertain. V was cut by 6 bases and J by 8 bases, with 16 bases left in between. The length of the CDR3 is 13 residues. The germline gives CDR1 MDHEN, CDR2 SYDVKM. CDR3 in amino acids: CASRIRPGIGYTF. CDR3 nucleotides: TGTGCCAGCAGAATACGTCCGGGCATCGGCTACACCTTC.

The chain links TRBV5-8 to TRBJ1-1, with D possibly being TRBD1 (5 bases). Trimming pared 2 bases from V and 8 bases from J, leaving 16 bases between. The CDR3 length is 14 residues. CDR1 is SGHTS and CDR2 is YDEGEE in the germline V gene. CDR3 DNA sequence: TGTGCCAGCAGCTTAGAGAGAGGGGTCCCCGAAGCTTTCTTT. Protein product: CASSLERGVPEAFF.

This clonotype has ten or more counts. The gene calls are TRBV20-1 and TRBJ2-2; D unresolved. Per the germline V gene, CDR1 is DFQATT and CDR2 is SNEGSKA (reference sequence). The germline V and J ends were trimmed by 0 bases and 0 bases, with 11 bases remaining between them. This CDR3 has 16 amino acids. CDR3 residues: CSAREAGRANTGELFF. For the CDR3, the DNA is TGCAGTGCTAGAGAAGCAGGCCGGGCGAACACCGGGGAGCTGTTTTTT.

This chain uses TRBV6-6 with TRBJ1-6, with D perhaps TRBD1 (6 bases). The CDR3 is made up of 17 amino acids. CDR1 is MNHNY, CDR2 SVGAGI, per germline (reference sequence). The germline V and J ends were trimmed by 2 bases and 10 bases, with 21 bases remaining between them. CDR3 protein: CASSYEAGAPNHSPLHF. The CDR3 nucleotides read TGTGCCAGCAGTTACGAAGCGGGGGCACCGAACCACTCACCCCTCCACTTT.

This clonotype was observed a few times. A much larger clone is a single base away; this may be a read error. For the CDR3, the DNA is TGTGCCAGCAGTTCTCCGGGACAGGGCTTCGGTGGCTACACCTTC. Translated: CASSSPGQGFGGYTF. The genes are TRBV6-4 and TRBJ1-2; 9 bases are shared with TRBD1. Germline V CDR1 and CDR2: MRHNA, SNTAGT. The CDR3 runs to 15 residues. V gave up 5 bases and J gave up 7 bases; unmatched junction bases: 11.

There are many counts of this clonotype. This chain links TRBV2 with TRBJ2-3; 8 bases line up with TRBD1. The germline CDR1 and CDR2 sequences are SNHLY and FYNNEI. The CDR3 has 16 amino acids. V shed 4 bases and J 0 bases; nucleotides not matched to a gene: 6. DNA for the CDR3: TGTGCCAGCAGTGTAGTTACAGGGGGTAGCACAGATACGCAGTATTTT. This codes for CASSVVTGGSTDTQYF. Full variable domain (remainder filled in from reference TRBV2 and TRBJ2-3): EPEVTQTPSHQVTQMGQEVILRCVPISNHLYFYWYRQILGQKVEFLVSFYNNEISEKSEIFDDQFSVERPDGSNFTLKIRSTKLEDSAMYFCASSVVTGGSTDTQYFGPGTRLTVL.

This clonotype was detected many times. The chain employs TRBV5-4 and TRBJ2-5, with TRBD2 matching 7 bases. The germline gives CDR1 SGHNT, CDR2 YYREEE (reference sequence). V was pared by 0 bases and J by 9 bases, with 8 bases of the junction left unmatched. This CDR3 is 14 amino acids long. The CDR3 bases are TGTGCCAGCAGCTTGGGGGGGGGACTAAGGGCCCAGTACTTC. Its protein product is CASSLGGGLRAQYF.

This clonotype was observed at least ten times. The V gene is TRBV27, the J gene TRBJ2-7, with no clear D. Between the trimmed V and J ends, which lost 2 bases and 5 bases, there was a span of 10 bases. The V gene's germline CDR1 is MNHEY and CDR2 SMNVEV (reference sequence). The CDR3 covers 13 residues. The CDR3 nucleotides read TGTGCCAGCAGTTTAGGGAAGTCCGACGAGCAGTACTTC. This sequence encodes CASSLGKSDEQYF.

The sample holds a few counts of this clonotype. The V call is TRBV19, the J call TRBJ1-2; the match to TRBD1 covers 8 bases. Losses at the gene ends were 2 bases for V and 6 bases for J; bases not matched to a gene: 2. Germline-derived CDR1 and CDR2 are LNHDA and SQIVND (reference sequence). This CDR3 contains 13 residues. CDR3 DNA sequence: TGTGCCAGTAGTATACAGGGGGCGCATGGCTACACCTTC. This encodes CASSIQGAHGYTF.